The T cell receptor (beta chain) under discussion was sequenced for a study of CXCR3-negative and CXCR3-positive naive CD8 T cells. At the level of the study: Some 150 million TRB reads in total, about 1.5 +/- 0.3 million per library. Study-level results: Naive subsets had comparable surface CD5; TCR strength was inferred from TRB CDR3 properties. The study found that naive CXCR3-negative and CXCR3-positive cells shared TRBV-TRBJ usage, while memory cells differed.

Note on this clonotype: The target antigen is unknown.

Every subset of CD8+ T cells was sorted in triplicate at hundreds of thousands of cells each. In preparing the TRB cDNA libraries, 5' RACE with UMI labels was used. TCRdb reworked the 5' RACE reads into one entry per CDR3 protein, no DNA. Across approximately 38,000 distinct CDR3 sequences, the top ten clones capture 7.7% of the sample. Per germline, CDR1 MNHEY and CDR2 SVGAGI. The CDR3 length is 15 residues. The chain is built from TRBV6-5 and TRBJ2-3; the TCRdb call, TRBD2, lacks DNA for checking. This TCR came from a human donor in good health. Some clones in this sample may be carry-over from other donors' samples. What was sequenced was memory CD8+ T cells from blood. CDR3 sequence reads: CASSILAGDTDTQYF.